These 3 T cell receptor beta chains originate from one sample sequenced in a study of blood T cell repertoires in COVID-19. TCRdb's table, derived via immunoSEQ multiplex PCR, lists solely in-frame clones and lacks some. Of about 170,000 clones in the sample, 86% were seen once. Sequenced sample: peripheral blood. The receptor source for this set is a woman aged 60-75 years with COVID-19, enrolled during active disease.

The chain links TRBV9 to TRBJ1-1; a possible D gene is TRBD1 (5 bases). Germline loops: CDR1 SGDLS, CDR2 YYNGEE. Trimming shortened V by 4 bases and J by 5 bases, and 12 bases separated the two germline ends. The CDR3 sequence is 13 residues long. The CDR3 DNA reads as TGTGCCAGCAGCCAACACGGGACTACTGAAGCTTTCTTT. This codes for CASSQHGTTEAFF.

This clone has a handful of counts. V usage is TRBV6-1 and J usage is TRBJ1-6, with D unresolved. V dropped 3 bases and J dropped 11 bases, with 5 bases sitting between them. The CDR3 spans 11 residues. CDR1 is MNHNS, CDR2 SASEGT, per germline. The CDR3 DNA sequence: TGTGCCAGCAGTGACGTAACACCCCTCCACTTT. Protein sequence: CASSDVTPLHF.

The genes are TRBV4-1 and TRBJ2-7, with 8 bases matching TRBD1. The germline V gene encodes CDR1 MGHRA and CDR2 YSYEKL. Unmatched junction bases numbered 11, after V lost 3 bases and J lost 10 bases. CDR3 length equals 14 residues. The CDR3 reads CASSQNGQGFEQYF. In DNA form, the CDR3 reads TGCGCCAGCAGCCAGAATGGACAGGGATTCGAACAGTACTTC.